These 5 T cell receptor beta chains were sequenced from one sample in a study of blood T cell repertoires in COVID-19. TCRdb's copy holds only in-frame clones and misses some; the assay was immunoSEQ multiplex PCR. The sample yields more than 95,000 clones, around four fifths seen once. Sequences were obtained from peripheral blood. Every receptor here comes from an elderly man with active or convalescent COVID-19.

This chain connects TRBV7-9 to TRBJ1-4; TRBD1 matches 7 bases. Trimming cost V 5 bases and J 2 bases; bases outside gene matches: 2. This CDR3 has 14 amino acids. From germline, CDR1 is SEHNR and CDR2 FQNEAQ (reference sequence). CDR3 protein: CASSLQGTNEKLFF. For the CDR3, the DNA is TGTGCCAGCAGCCTACAGGGGACTAATGAAAAACTGTTTTTT.

The rearrangement joins TRBV18 to TRBJ2-3, with 7 bases matching TRBD2. The CDR3 contains 15 residues. Germline CDR1 is KGHSH and CDR2 is LQKENI. V gave up 6 bases and J gave up 1 base; unmatched junction bases: 7. The CDR3 region has the DNA TGTGCCAGCTCCGTTGTGGCGGGGGGCACAGATACGCAGTATTTT. Encoded protein: CASSVVAGGTDTQYF. The whole variable domain, remainder taken from reference TRBV18 and TRBJ2-3, is NAGVMQNPRHLVRRRGQEARLRCSPMKGHSHVYWYRQLPEEGLKFMVYLQKENIIDESGMPKERFSAEFPKEGPSILRIQQVVRGDSAAYFCASSVVAGGTDTQYFGPGTRLTVL.

The chain joins TRBV25-1 to TRBJ1-6; maybe TRBD1 (6 bases). CDR1 and CDR2 from the germline V gene are MGHDK and SYGVNS. The CDR3 runs to 14 residues. V was trimmed by 5 bases and J by 7 bases, leaving 12 bases between them. Here the CDR3 reads CASSRTGYNSPLHF. CDR3 nucleotide sequence: TGTGCCAGCAGTCGTACAGGGTACAATTCACCCCTCCACTTT.

The CDR3 sequence is CASSLVGQGRTNEKLFF. CDR3 nucleotides: TGCGCCAGCAGCTTGGTGGGACAGGGGCGGACTAATGAAAAACTGTTTTTT. This chain connects TRBV5-1 to TRBJ1-4, with 10 bases aligning to TRBD1. Trimming took 0 bases from V and 2 from J; bases not matched to a gene: 4. The germline gives CDR1 SGHRS, CDR2 YFSETQ. This CDR3 is 17 amino acids long.

The rearrangement joins TRBV18 to TRBJ2-2, with D possibly matching TRBD1 (6 bases). Germline CDR1 and CDR2: KGHSH and LQKENI. The CDR3 runs to 14 residues. V gave up 8 bases and J gave up 4 bases, with 14 bases separating them. CDR3 amino acids: CASEGQGRTGELFF. DNA for the CDR3: TGTGCCAGCGAGGGGCAGGGGCGCACCGGGGAGCTGTTTTTT.